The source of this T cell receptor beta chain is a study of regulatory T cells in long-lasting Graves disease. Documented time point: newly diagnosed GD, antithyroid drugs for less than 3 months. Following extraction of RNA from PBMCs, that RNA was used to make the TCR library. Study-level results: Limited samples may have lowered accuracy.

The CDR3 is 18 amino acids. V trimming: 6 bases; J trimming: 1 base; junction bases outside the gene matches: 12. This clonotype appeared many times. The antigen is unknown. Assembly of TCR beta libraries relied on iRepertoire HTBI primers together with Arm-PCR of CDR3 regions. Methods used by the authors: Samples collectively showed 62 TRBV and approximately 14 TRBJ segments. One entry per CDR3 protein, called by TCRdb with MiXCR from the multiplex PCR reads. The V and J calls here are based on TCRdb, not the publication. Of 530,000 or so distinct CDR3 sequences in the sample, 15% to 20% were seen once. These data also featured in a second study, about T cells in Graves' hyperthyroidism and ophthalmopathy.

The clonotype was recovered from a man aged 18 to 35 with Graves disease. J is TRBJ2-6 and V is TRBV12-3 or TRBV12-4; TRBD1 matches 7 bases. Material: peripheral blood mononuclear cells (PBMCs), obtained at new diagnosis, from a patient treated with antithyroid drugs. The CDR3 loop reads CASSHHRGLSSGANVLTF. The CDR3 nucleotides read TGTGCCAGCAGCCATCACAGGGGTCTCTCGTCTGGGGCCAACGTCCTGACTTTC.